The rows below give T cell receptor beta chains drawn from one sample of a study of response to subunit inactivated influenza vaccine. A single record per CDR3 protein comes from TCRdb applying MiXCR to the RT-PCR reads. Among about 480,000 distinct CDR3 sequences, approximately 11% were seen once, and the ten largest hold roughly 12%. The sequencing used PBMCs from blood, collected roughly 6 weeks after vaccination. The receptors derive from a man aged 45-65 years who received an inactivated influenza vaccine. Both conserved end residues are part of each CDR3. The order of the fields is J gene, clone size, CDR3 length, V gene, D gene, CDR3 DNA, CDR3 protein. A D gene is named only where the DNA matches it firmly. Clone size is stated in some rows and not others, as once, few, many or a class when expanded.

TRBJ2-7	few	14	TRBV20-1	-	TGCAGTGCTAGAGTGATCGGGAGTATATACGAGCAGTACTTC	CSARVIGSIYEQYF
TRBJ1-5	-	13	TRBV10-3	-	TGTGCCATCAGTGAAGGGCGTTTAGAGCCCCAGCATTTT	CAISEGRLEPQHF
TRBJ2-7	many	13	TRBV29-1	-	TGCAGCGTTGAAGATCCAGGCAGGGACGAGCAGTACTTC	CSVEDPGRDEQYF
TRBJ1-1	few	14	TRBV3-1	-	TGTGCCAGCAGCCAAGATTGGGGACTGGTTGAAGCTTTCTTT	CASSQDWGLVEAFF
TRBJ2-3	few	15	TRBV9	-	TGTGCCAGCAGCGTAGTGAGGGACTCAAGGGATACGCAGTATTTT	CASSVVRDSRDTQYF
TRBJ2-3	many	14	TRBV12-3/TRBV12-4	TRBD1	TGTGCCAGCAGTTTCGGACAGGGGGCAGATACGCAGTATTTT	CASSFGQGADTQYF
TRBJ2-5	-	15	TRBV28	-	TGTGCCAGCAGTTTTGCGTTTGTCAGGGAAGAGACCCAGTACTTC	CASSFAFVREETQYF
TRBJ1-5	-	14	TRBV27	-	TGTGCCAGCGGACCCTTGGAGATGAATCAGCCCCAGCATTTT	CASGPLEMNQPQHF
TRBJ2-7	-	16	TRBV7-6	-	TGTGCCAGCAGCTTAGGCCACCCCTTACAGGGAAACGAGCAGTACTTC	CASSLGHPLQGNEQYF
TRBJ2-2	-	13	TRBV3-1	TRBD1	TGTGCCAGCCACAGGGGGCACACCGGGGAGCTGTTTTTT	CASHRGHTGELFF
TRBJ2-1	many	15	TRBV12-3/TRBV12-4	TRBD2	TGTGCCAGCAGTTTCTCTGGCGGGAGTCGTAATGAGCAGTTCTTC	CASSFSGGSRNEQFF
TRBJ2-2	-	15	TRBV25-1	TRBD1	TGTGCCAGCAGTGCGACACAGGGGATCACCGGGGAGCTGTTTTTT	CASSATQGITGELFF
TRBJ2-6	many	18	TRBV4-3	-	TGCGCCAGCAGCCAAGGATGGTCGTCACTCTCTGGGGCCAACGTCCTGACTTTC	CASSQGWSSLSGANVLTF
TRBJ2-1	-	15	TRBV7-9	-	TGTGCCAGCGGCCCCGGGCACCTCTCCTACAATGAGCAGTTCTTC	CASGPGHLSYNEQFF
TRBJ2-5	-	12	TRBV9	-	TGTGCCAGCAGCCGAGAGAAAGAGACCCAGTACTTC	CASSREKETQYF
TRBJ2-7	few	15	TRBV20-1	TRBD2	TGCAGTGCTAGAGATCCTAGCGGAGCCTTCGCCGAGCAGTACTTC	CSARDPSGAFAEQYF
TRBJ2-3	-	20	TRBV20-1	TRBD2	TGCAGTGCTAGAGATTCCTTGACTAGCGGGGGTATGTTGGGCACAGATACGCAGTATTTT	CSARDSLTSGGMLGTDTQYF
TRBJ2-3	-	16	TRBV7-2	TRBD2	TGTGCCAGCAGCTCCCAGCGGGGGGCACGCACAGATACGCAGTATTTT	CASSSQRGARTDTQYF
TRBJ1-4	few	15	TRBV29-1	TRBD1	TGCAGCGTTCTACCTACGGGACAGGTGAATGAAAAACTGTTTTTT	CSVLPTGQVNEKLFF
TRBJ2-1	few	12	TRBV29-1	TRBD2	TGCAGCGCAGAGCGGGGCGCGGATGAGCAGTTCTTC	CSAERGADEQFF
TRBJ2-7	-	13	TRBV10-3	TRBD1	TGTGCCATCGCGGGACAGGGGGCTTACGAGCAGTACTTC	CAIAGQGAYEQYF
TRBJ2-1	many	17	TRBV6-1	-	TGTGCCAGCAGTCGCCCAGCGCGCCTGGGAGCATACAATGAGCAGTTCTTC	CASSRPARLGAYNEQFF
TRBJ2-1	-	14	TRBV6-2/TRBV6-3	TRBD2	TGTGCCAGCAGACCTAGCGGCCGTAGAGATGAGCAGTTCTTC	CASRPSGRRDEQFF
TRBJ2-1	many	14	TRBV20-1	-	TGCAGTGCAATAGCGGCCAGCTCCTACAATGAGCAGTTCTTC	CSAIAASSYNEQFF
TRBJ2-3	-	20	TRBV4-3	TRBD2	TGCGCCAGCAGCCAACAAAAAACCAGACTAGCCACCTGGGGCACAGATACGCAGTATTTT	CASSQQKTRLATWGTDTQYF
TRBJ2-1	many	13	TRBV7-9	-	TGTGCCAGCAGCTTAGGAGGCCCCAATGAGCAGTTCTTC	CASSLGGPNEQFF
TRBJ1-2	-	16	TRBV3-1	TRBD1	TGTGCCAGCAGCCACTCCGGACAGGGGAGAAACTATGGCTACACCTTC	CASSHSGQGRNYGYTF
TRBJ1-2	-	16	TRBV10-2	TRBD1	TGCGCCATCAGTGAGGACAGGTTTTTCTCTAACTATGGCTACACCTTC	CAISEDRFFSNYGYTF
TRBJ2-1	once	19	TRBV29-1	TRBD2	TGCAGCGTTGCAGGGGGATGGACTAGCGGGAGTCAAATTGGGAATGAGCAGTTCTTC	CSVAGGWTSGSQIGNEQFF
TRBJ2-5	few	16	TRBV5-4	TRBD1	TGTGCCAGCAGCTTACCGGGACAGGGGGCGGAAGAGACCCAGTACTTC	CASSLPGQGAEETQYF
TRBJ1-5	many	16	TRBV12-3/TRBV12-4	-	TGTGCCAGCAGTTTCGTGGGTGTCGGAGGCAATCAGCCCCAGCATTTT	CASSFVGVGGNQPQHF
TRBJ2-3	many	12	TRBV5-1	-	TGCGCCAGCAGCGTCGAAGGGCATACGCAGTATTTT	CASSVEGHTQYF
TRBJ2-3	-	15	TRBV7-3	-	TGTGCCAGCAGCTTAACGCAGAGCCACACAGATACGCAGTATTTT	CASSLTQSHTDTQYF
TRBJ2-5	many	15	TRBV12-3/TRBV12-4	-	TGTGCCAGCAGTTTAGAAAACAGAATTAAAGAGACCCAGTACTTC	CASSLENRIKETQYF
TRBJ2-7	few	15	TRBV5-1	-	TGCGCCAGCAGCTCTTCCGGGAGTAAGGTTTACGAGCAGTACTTC	CASSSSGSKVYEQYF
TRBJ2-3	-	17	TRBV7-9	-	TGTGCCAGCAGCCTAACCCTATTAGCGGCGCTCACAGATACGCAGTATTTT	CASSLTLLAALTDTQYF
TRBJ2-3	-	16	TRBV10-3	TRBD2	TGTGCCATCAGTGATGCCACTCGGGGGGACGGGGATACGCAGTATTTT	CAISDATRGDGDTQYF
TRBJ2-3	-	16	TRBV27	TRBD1	TGTGCCAGCAGTTTATGGGACAGGGGGAGCACAGATACGCAGTATTTT	CASSLWDRGSTDTQYF
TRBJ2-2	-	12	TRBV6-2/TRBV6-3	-	TGTGCCAGCAGTTATTTCGACGGGGAGCTGTTTTTT	CASSYFDGELFF
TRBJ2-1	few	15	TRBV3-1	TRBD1	TGTGCCAGCAGCACCGGGACAGGGGTACGGGATGAGCAGTTCTTC	CASSTGTGVRDEQFF
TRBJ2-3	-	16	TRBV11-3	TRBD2	TGTGCCAGCAGCTTAGTCCCGGGAGGAGGAGCAGATACGCAGTATTTT	CASSLVPGGGADTQYF
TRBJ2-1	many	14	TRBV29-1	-	TGCAGCGTTGACCCCCAGGGGTCTAACAGTGAGCAGTTCTTC	CSVDPQGSNSEQFF
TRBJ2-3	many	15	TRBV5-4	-	TGTGCCAGCAGCAAACTGGGGGCCAGCACAGATACGCAGTATTTT	CASSKLGASTDTQYF
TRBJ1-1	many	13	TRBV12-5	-	TGTGCTAGTGGCGGGGACCTGAACACTGAAGCTTTCTTT	CASGGDLNTEAFF
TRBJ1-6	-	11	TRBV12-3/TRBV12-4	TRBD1	TGTGCCAGTAGGGACAGGGGAACCCTCCACTTT	CASRDRGTLHF